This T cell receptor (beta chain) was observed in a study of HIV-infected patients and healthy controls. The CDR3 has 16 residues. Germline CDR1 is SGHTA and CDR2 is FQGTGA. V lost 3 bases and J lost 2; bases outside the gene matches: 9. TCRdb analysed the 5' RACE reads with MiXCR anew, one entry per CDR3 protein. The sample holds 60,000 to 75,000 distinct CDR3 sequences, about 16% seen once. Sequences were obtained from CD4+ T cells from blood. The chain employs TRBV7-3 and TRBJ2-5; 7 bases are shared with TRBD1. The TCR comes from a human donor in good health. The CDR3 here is CASSFLDRFWQETQYF. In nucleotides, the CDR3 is TGTGCCAGCAGCTTCCTGGACAGGTTCTGGCAAGAGACCCAGTACTTC.